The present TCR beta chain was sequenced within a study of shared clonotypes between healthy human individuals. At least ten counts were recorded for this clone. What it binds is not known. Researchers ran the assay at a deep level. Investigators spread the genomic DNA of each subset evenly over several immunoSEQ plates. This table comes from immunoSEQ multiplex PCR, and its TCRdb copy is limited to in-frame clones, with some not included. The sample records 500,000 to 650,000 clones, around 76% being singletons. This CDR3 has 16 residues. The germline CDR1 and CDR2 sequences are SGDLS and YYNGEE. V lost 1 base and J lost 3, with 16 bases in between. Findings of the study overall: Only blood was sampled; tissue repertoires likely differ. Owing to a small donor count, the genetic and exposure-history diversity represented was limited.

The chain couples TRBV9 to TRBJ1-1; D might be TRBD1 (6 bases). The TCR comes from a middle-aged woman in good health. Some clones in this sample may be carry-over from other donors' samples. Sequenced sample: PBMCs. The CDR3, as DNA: TGTGCCAGCAGCGTAACTCAGGGGCCGAGGGACACTGAAGCTTTCTTT. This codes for CASSVTQGPRDTEAFF.